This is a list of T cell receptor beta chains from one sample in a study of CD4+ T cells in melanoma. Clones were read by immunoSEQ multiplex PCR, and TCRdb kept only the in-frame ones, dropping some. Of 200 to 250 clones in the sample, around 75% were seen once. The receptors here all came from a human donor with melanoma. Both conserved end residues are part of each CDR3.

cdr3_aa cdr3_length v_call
CASNPGQGERGQYF 14 TRBV27
CASSFTEAGYGYTF 14 TRBV7-9
CASSLFGTGVYEQYF 15 TRBV7-2
CASITIGLGPCSYEQYF 17 TRBV27
CASSEGGTIAYEQYF 15 TRBV7-6
CTSRLQSRANVLTF 14 TRBV1
CASSGLAGDADTQYF 15 TRBV6-1
CASSSGTGGTGELFF 15 TRBV5-4
CASSLGGQENQPQHF 15 TRBV28
CASSLGTAQETQYF 14 TRBV27
CASSQERVRYGYTF 14 TRBV4-3
CASSSPVAGEQETQYF 16 TRBV5-4
CATSTAPGDTQYF 13 TRBV15
CASSPQIGDQETQYF 15 TRBV5-4
CASSDAGNTEAFF 13 TRBV2